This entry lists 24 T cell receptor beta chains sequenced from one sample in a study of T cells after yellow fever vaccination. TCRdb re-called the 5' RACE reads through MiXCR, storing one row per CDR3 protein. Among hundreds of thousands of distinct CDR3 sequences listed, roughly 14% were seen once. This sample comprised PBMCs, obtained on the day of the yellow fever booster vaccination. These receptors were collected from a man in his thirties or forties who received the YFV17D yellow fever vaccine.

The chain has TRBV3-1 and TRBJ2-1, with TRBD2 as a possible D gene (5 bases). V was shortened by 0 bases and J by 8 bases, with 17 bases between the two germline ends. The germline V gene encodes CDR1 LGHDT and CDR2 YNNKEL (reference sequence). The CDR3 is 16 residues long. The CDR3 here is CASSQERPEGGDEQFF. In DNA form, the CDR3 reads TGTGCCAGCAGCCAAGAAAGGCCCGAGGGCGGTGATGAGCAGTTCTTC.

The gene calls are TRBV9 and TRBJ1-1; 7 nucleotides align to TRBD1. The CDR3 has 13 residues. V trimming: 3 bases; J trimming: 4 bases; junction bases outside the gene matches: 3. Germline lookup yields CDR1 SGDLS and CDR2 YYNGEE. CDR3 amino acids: CASSAGGITEAFF. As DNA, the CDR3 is TGTGCCAGCAGCGCAGGGGGAATCACTGAAGCTTTCTTT.

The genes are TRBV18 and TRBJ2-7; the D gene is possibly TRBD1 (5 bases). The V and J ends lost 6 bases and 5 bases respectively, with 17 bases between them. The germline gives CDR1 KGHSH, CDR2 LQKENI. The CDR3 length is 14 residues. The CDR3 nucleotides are TGTGCCAGCTCCCCCGACAGATGGGTCAACGAGCAGTACTTC. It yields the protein CASSPDRWVNEQYF.

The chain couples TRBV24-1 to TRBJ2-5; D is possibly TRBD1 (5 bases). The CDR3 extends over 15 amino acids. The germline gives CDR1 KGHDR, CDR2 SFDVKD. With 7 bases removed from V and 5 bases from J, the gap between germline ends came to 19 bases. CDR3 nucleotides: TGTGCCACCAGCCCGGGCAGGGCCACGAGGGAGACCCAGTACTTC. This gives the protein CATSPGRATRETQYF.

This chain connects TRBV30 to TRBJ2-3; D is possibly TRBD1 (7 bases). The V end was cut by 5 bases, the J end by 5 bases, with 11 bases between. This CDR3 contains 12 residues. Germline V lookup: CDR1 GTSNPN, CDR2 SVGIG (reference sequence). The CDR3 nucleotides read TGTGCCTGGGGGCAGGGGGGAGATACGCAGTATTTT. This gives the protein CAWGQGGDTQYF.

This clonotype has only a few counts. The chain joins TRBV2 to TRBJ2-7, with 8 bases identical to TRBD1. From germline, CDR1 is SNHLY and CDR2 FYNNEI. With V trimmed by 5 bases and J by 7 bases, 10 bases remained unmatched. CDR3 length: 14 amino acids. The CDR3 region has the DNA TGTGCCAGCAGTCGACAGGGGACCACGGGGGAGCAGTACTTC. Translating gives CASSRQGTTGEQYF.

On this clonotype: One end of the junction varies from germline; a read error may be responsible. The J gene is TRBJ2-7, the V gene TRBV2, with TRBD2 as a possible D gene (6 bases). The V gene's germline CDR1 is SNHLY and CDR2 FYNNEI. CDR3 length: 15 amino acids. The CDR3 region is CGSMVGGVVSYEQYF. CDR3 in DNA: TGTGGCAGCATGGTGGGGGGAGTAGTATCCTACGAGCAGTACTTC.

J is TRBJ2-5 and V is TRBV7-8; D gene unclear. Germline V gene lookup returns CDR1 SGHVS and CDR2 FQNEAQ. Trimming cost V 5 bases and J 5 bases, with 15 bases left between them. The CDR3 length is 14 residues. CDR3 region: CASSPPTVPETQYF. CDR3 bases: TGTGCCAGCAGCCCGCCTACAGTCCCTGAGACCCAGTACTTC.

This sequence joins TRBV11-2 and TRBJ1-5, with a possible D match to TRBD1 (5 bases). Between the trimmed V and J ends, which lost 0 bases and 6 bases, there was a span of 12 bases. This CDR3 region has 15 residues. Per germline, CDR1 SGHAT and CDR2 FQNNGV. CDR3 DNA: TGTGCCAGCAGCTTAGATTCGGGCAGGGCTCAGCCCCAGCATTTT. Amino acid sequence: CASSLDSGRAQPQHF.

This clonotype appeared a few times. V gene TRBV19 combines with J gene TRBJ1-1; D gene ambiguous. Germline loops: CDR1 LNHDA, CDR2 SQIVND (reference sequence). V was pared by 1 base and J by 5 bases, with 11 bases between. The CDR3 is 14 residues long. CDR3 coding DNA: TGTGCCAGTAGTATAGTTTATCCGCAGACTGAAGCTTTCTTT. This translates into CASSIVYPQTEAFF.

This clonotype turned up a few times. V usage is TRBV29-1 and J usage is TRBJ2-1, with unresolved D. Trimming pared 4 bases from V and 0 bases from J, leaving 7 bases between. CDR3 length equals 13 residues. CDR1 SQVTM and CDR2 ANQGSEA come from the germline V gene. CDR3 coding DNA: TGCAGCGTTGCGACGAGCTCCTACAATGAGCAGTTCTTC. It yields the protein CSVATSSYNEQFF.

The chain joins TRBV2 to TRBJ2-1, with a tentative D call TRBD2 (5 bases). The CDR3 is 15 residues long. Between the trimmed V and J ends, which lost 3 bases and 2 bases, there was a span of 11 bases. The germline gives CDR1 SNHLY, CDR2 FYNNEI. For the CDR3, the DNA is TGTGCCAGCAGTGATTTTAGCGCAGCCTACAATGAGCAGTTCTTC. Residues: CASSDFSAAYNEQFF.

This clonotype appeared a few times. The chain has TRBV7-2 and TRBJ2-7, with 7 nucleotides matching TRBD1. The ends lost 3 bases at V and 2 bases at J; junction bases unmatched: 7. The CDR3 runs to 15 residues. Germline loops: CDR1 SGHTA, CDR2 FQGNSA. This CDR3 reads CASSFGQVPPYEQYF. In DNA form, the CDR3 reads TGTGCCAGCAGCTTCGGACAGGTTCCTCCCTACGAGCAGTACTTC.

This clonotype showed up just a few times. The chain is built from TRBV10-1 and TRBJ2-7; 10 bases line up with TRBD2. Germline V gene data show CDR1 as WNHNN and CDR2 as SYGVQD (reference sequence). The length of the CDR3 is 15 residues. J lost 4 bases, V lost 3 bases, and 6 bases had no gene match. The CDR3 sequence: CASSDRLAGAYEQYF. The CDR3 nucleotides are TGCGCCAGCAGTGATCGACTAGCGGGCGCATACGAGCAGTACTTC.

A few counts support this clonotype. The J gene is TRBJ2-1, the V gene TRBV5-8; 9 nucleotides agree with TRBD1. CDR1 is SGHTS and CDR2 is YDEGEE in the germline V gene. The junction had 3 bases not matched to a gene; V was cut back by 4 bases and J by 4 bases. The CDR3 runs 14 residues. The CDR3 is CASSRDRVYNEQFF. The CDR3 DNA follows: TGTGCCAGCAGCCGGGACAGGGTATACAATGAGCAGTTCTTC. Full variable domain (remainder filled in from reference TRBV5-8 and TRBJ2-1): EAGVTQSPTHLIKTRGQQATLRCSPISGHTSVYWYQQALGLGLQFLLWYDEGEERNRGNFPPRFSGRQFPNYSSELNVNALELEDSALYLCASSRDRVYNEQFFGPGTRLTVL.

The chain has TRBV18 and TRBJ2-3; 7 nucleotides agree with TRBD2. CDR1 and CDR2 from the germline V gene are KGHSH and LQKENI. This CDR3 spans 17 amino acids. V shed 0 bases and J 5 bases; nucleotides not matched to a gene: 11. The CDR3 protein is CASSPPEVREMGDTQYF. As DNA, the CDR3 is TGTGCCAGCTCACCACCGGAGGTGCGGGAGATGGGAGATACGCAGTATTTT.

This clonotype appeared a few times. CDR3 sequence: CASSPASGTSQETQYF. The CDR3, as DNA: TGTGCCAGCAGTCCAGCTAGCGGGACAAGTCAAGAGACCCAGTACTTC. This rearrangement joins TRBV27 to TRBJ2-5; TRBD2 aligns across 9 bases. The ends lost 5 bases at V and 2 bases at J; junction bases unmatched: 9. Per germline, CDR1 MNHEY and CDR2 SMNVEV (reference sequence). The CDR3 runs 16 residues.

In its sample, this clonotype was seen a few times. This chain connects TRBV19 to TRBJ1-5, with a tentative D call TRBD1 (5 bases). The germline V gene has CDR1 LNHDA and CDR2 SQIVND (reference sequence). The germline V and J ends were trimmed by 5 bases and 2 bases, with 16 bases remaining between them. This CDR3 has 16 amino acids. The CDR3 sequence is CASSQRGSFGNQPQHF. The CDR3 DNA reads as TGTGCCAGTAGTCAAAGGGGTTCCTTTGGCAATCAGCCCCAGCATTTT.

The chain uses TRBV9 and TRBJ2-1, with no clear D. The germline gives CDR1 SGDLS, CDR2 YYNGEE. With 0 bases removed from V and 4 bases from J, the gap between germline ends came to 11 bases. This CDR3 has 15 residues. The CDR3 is CASSVEAVPYNEQFF. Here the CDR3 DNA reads TGTGCCAGCAGCGTAGAGGCGGTCCCTTACAATGAGCAGTTCTTC.

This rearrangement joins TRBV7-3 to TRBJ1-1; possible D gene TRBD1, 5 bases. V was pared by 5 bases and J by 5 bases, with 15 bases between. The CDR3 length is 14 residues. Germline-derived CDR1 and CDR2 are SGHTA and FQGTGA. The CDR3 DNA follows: TGTGCCAGCAGCACCACCGGGACGGATACTGAAGCTTTCTTT. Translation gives CASSTTGTDTEAFF.

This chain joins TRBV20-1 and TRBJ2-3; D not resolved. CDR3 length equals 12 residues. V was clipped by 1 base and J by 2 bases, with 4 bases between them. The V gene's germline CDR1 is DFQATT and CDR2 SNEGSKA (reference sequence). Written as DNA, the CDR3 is TGCAGTGCTAGAGGACACACAGATACGCAGTATTTT. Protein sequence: CSARGHTDTQYF.

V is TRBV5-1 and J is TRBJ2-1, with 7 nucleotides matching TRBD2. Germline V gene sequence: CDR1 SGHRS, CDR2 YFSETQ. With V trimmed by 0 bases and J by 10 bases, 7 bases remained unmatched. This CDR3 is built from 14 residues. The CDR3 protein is CASSLEAGRGEQFF. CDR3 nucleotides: TGCGCCAGCAGCTTGGAGGCAGGGAGGGGAGAGCAGTTCTTC.

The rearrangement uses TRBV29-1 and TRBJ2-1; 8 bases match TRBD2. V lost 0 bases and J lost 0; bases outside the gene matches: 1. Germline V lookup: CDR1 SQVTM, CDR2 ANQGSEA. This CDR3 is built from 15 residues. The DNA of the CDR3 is TGCAGCGTTGAAGAAACTAGCGGCTCCTACAATGAGCAGTTCTTC. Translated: CSVEETSGSYNEQFF.

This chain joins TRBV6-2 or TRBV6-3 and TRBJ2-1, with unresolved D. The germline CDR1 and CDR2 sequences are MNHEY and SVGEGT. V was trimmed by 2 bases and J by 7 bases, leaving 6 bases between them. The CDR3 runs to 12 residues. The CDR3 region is CASSYGRNEQFF. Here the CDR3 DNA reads TGTGCCAGCAGTTACGGCCGAAATGAGCAGTTCTTC.